This is a list of T cell receptor beta chains from one sample in a study of T-cell memory formation after mild COVID-19. TCRdb called the 5' RACE reads again in MiXCR, with one record for every CDR3 protein. This sample yields around 500,000 distinct CDR3 sequences, of which 18% are seen a single time; roughly an eighth belongs to the top ten. Sequencing was carried out using PBMCs or a T cell subset sorted from them (not recorded which). These receptor sequences come from an adult woman who had mild COVID-19 (a few samples of this study predate the infection). Cell type and time point are not known. The CDR3 runs from the conserved cysteine through the conserved F or W. The D gene is left open where the match is weak. The size entry is marked missing in some rows and otherwise reads once, few, many or a size class.

J	size	length	D	V	CDR3	DNA
TRBJ2-3	few	13	-	TRBV29-1	CSVDNRDGDTQYF	TGCAGCGTTGACAACAGGGATGGGGATACGCAGTATTTT
TRBJ1-5	few	14	-	TRBV6-1	CASSAGFSNQPQHF	TGTGCCAGCAGTGCCGGGTTTAGCAATCAGCCCCAGCATTTT
TRBJ2-7	-	16	TRBD2	TRBV6-5	CASSYSELAELYEQYF	TGTGCCAGCAGTTACTCGGAACTAGCGGAGCTCTACGAGCAGTACTTC
TRBJ1-5	-	14	-	TRBV20-1	CSASRGPPNQPQHF	TGCAGTGCTAGCCGGGGACCCCCGAATCAGCCCCAGCATTTT
TRBJ2-7	few	17	TRBD1	TRBV20-1	CSARAPPGTGRDYEQYF	TGCAGTGCTAGAGCCCCTCCCGGGACAGGACGAGACTACGAGCAGTACTTC
TRBJ2-2	-	15	-	TRBV4-2	CASSQKTGDTGELFF	TGTGCCAGCAGCCAAAAGACAGGAGACACCGGGGAGCTGTTTTTT
TRBJ1-2	once	16	-	TRBV25-1	CASSDPRGTGSYGYTF	TGTGCCAGCAGTGACCCCCGAGGGACGGGGTCTTATGGCTACACCTTC
TRBJ1-1	few	12	TRBD1	TRBV19	CATSQGLTEAFF	TGTGCCACCTCACAGGGGCTCACTGAAGCTTTCTTT
TRBJ2-3	-	13	TRBD2	TRBV20-1	CSTPGLALDTQYF	TGCAGTACGCCAGGACTAGCTCTCGATACGCAGTATTTT
TRBJ1-4	-	12	-	TRBV4-1	CASSQLYEKLFF	TGCGCCAGCAGCCAACTTTATGAAAAACTGTTTTTT
TRBJ2-3	-	11	-	TRBV29-1	CSVPTRGTQYF	TGCAGCGTACCCACGCGGGGTACGCAGTATTTT
TRBJ2-5	-	16	-	TRBV10-3	CAIRPTCGALQETQYF	TGTGCCATCAGACCTACCTGTGGGGCCCTTCAAGAGACCCAGTACTTC
TRBJ2-3	many	16	-	TRBV5-8	CASVHRVRGSTDTQYF	TGTGCCAGCGTACACAGGGTAAGGGGTAGCACAGATACGCAGTATTTT
TRBJ2-7	many	15	TRBD2	TRBV5-1	CASSLGLAGVYEQYF	TGCGCCAGCAGCTTGGGACTAGCGGGAGTCTACGAGCAGTACTTC
TRBJ2-4	few	13	-	TRBV20-1	CSAPGLAKNIQYF	TGCAGTGCGCCCGGGTTAGCCAAAAACATTCAGTACTTC
TRBJ2-3	-	17	TRBD2	TRBV7-9	CASSLSRTSGNTDTQYF	TGTGCCAGCAGCTTATCCCGGACTAGCGGGAACACAGATACGCAGTATTTT
TRBJ2-1	-	15	-	TRBV11-2	CASSPATGTYNEQFF	TGTGCCAGCAGCCCCGCTACCGGGACCTACAATGAGCAGTTCTTC
TRBJ1-2	-	14	-	TRBV7-3	CASSPDSNSYGYTF	TGTGCCAGCAGCCCGGACAGCAACTCCTATGGCTACACCTTC
TRBJ2-3	-	21	TRBD2	TRBV5-6	CASSTSGTSGGALWFSDTQYF	TGTGCCAGCAGCACGTCCGGGACTAGCGGGGGGGCCCTCTGGTTTAGCGATACGCAGTATTTT
TRBJ1-1	-	13	TRBD1	TRBV7-9	CASSPYRGTEAFF	TGTGCCAGCAGCCCCTACAGGGGTACTGAAGCTTTCTTT
TRBJ2-1	-	16	TRBD2	TRBV5-1	CASSLTGGGLYNEQFF	TGCGCCAGCAGCTTGACCGGCGGGGGGCTTTACAATGAGCAGTTCTTC
TRBJ2-1	few	15	TRBD2	TRBV20-1	CSARDSTAGEVEQFF	TGCAGTGCTAGAGATTCGACGGCGGGGGAGGTTGAGCAGTTCTTC
TRBJ1-1	-	13	TRBD1	TRBV6-5	CASSYQGDTEAFF	TGTGCCAGCAGTTACCAGGGGGACACTGAAGCTTTCTTT
TRBJ2-1	-	13	-	TRBV6-5	CATPTGLDNEQFF	TGTGCCACCCCAACCGGACTTGACAATGAGCAGTTCTTC
TRBJ1-1	-	15	TRBD1	TRBV5-1	CASSGDRAIITEAFF	TGCGCCAGCAGCGGGGACAGGGCAATTATCACTGAAGCTTTCTTT
TRBJ2-2	many	12	-	TRBV5-1	CASSLATGELFF	TGCGCCAGCAGTCTGGCAACCGGGGAGCTGTTTTTT
TRBJ2-1	few	16	-	TRBV6-2/TRBV6-3	CASSYSKGRIYNEQFF	TGTGCCAGCAGTTACTCGAAGGGTCGGATCTACAATGAGCAGTTCTTC
TRBJ2-3	-	20	-	TRBV21-1	CASSTPSATSGRVGTDTQYF	TGTGCCAGCAGCACCCCCTCGGCCACTAGCGGGAGGGTAGGCACAGATACGCAGTATTTT
TRBJ2-7	-	12	-	TRBV29-1	CSVGEIGYEQYF	TGCAGCGTTGGGGAGATAGGCTACGAGCAGTACTTC
TRBJ2-3	-	15	-	TRBV5-5	CASSLSRPSTDTQYF	TGTGCCAGCAGCTTGAGTAGGCCCTCAACGGATACGCAGTATTTT
TRBJ2-3	-	16	-	TRBV24-1	CATSDLFPDGTDTQYF	TGTGCCACCAGTGATTTGTTCCCGGACGGCACAGATACGCAGTATTTT
TRBJ2-2	-	16	-	TRBV9	CASTPRGLGETGELFF	TGTGCCAGCACCCCACGGGGGCTAGGGGAAACCGGGGAGCTGTTTTTT
TRBJ2-7	-	15	TRBD1	TRBV6-2/TRBV6-3	CASTPEGTGAYEQYF	TGTGCCAGCACCCCAGAAGGGACAGGGGCCTACGAGCAGTACTTC
TRBJ2-7	-	19	TRBD2	TRBV25-1	CASSESRLAGGGSSYEQYF	TGTGCCAGCAGTGAGTCACGACTAGCGGGCGGGGGGTCCTCCTACGAGCAGTACTTC
TRBJ2-1	-	17	TRBD2	TRBV7-8	CASSSLGLAWTDNEQFF	TGTGCCAGCAGCTCCCTAGGACTAGCGTGGACCGACAATGAGCAGTTCTTC
TRBJ2-5	-	13	-	TRBV7-2	CASSFTKDRREYF	TGTGCCAGCAGCTTTACCAAGGACCGTCGCGAGTACTTC
TRBJ2-3	many	16	TRBD2	TRBV11-2	CASSFTSGGGTDTQYF	TGTGCCAGCAGCTTCACTAGCGGGGGGGGCACAGATACGCAGTATTTT